This entry features one TCR beta chain sequence. Its antigen is not yet known. The record has no base qualities; no much larger clone is one base away. The entry originates in a study of T and B cells in COVID-19 patients (TCRdb year 2020). General notes on the study: In this study, adaptive immunity was profiled in COVID-19 patients who either had active infection or had recovered, using TRB and IGH repertoire sequencing of peripheral blood. Median age was around 37 years in the recovered cohort versus under 70 years in the active-infection cohort. Of the 20 patients in the active-infection cohort, eleven to twelve were critically ill and needed mechanical ventilation or ECMO. As many as 9 follow-up blood samples were taken per patient, and some of the samples covered different disease stages within the same individual. Over 7.5 million TCR sequences were analysed in a TCR and BCR sequence repository that covered 37 patients and 65 to 85 time points. In the active-infection cohort, about 90% of the roughly 20 patients had comorbidities linked to unfavorable COVID-19 outcome. Repertoire analyses used an age-matched reference group of 35 to 40 healthy donors who were negative for COVID-19 antibodies as the comparison. A couple of patients belonged to both the recovered and active cohorts because samples were available from active disease and after recovery. A recovered cohort comprised more than 15 patients contributing about 22 samples, mostly after mild to moderate COVID-19 managed as outpatients.

What the authors observed across the whole study: Patients with COVID-19 were reported to show strongly skewed TRBV/TRBJ gene usage. Specific T cell subsets (CD4+/Treg/CD8+) and sorted SARS-CoV-2-responsive or tetramer+ T cells had not yet been sequenced, and these experiments were ongoing. A total of approximately 2,300 exclusive TCR clusters, including a few dozen low-pGen clusters, were found in the recovered cohort. The reported TCR clusters were said to need prospective validation before any clinical use. TRB repertoires were found to be highly clonal in active COVID-19, whereas diversity and richness at recovery were found to rise above healthy donor levels. The size of the cohort was considered insufficient for assessing HLA contributions to COVID-19 susceptibility or severity. Few blood samples were available from mildly ill patients while symptoms were present or from severe cases at early time points.

V loses 0 bases of germline sequence and J loses 3 bases, and the interval between the two ends is 9 bases. The CDR3 numbers 14 residues from cysteine through phenylalanine. The entry retains the CDR3 DNA only, 42 bases that are in frame from base 1. CDR1 and CDR2, per the germline V gene, are SGHRS and YFSETQ. TRB repertoires were amplified from roughly 230-500 ng of genomic DNA extracted from blood. Reads for this sample came from an Illumina MiSeq. TRB rearrangements were amplified by multiplex PCR with BIOMED2 TRB-A/B primer pools. Illumina-compatible adapters and 7-nucleotide sample barcodes were added to the amplicons in two consecutive PCRs. Phusion HS II polymerase was used for all library PCRs. Amplicons were purified from gel with the NucleoSpin Gel and PCR Clean-up kit, quantified on Qubit, and pooled at approximately 4.1 nM. Amplicon pool quality was checked on an Agilent 2100 Bioanalyzer before Illumina next-generation sequencing. The paper's processing steps were these. Annotation of TRB rearrangements was performed with MiXCR 3.0.8 using the default MiXCR reference library. Non-productive reads and sequences with fewer than 2 reads were excluded, and each unique CDR3 nucleotide sequence counted as one clone. R 3.5.1 was used to calculate clonality, diversity, richness and V-J gene usage. TCR clustering by CDR3 similarity used GLIPH2, with generation probabilities calculated by OLGA. GLIPH2 clusters were kept only if they contained at least four unique TCR clonotypes found in at least three individuals. TCRdb ran its own pipeline on the public reads, namely fastp trimming at Q25 and MiXCR clone calling, and kept in-frame beta chains. Entries that share a CDR3 protein sequence are merged under the most common genes and DNA. The V and J calls come from TCRdb's annotation, not from the publication. For this sample the table gives about 2,500 distinct CDR3 sequences, of which under 30% were detected only once. Of the sample, 70% falls within the top ten clones.

The sequencing input was blood. The sequence came from a human donor with active COVID-19. The V and J segments used are TRBV5-1 and TRBJ2-5; a tentative D call is TRBD2 (5 bases match). The CDR3 has the sequence CASSLGGFKETQYF. The bases read TGCGCCAGCAGCTTGGGAGGGTTCAAAGAGACCCAGTACTTC.